Listed below are T cell receptor beta chains from one sample, sequenced in a study of blood T cells in healthy people across ages. TCRdb reanalysed the 5' RACE reads using MiXCR and keeps one entry per CDR3 protein. The data contain around 1,500,000 distinct CDR3 sequences, around 42% of them singletons. What was sequenced was blood. The origin of the receptors is a woman under 30 in good health. Both conserved end residues are part of each CDR3. D genes are given only for firm matches. A row's size may be missing; if present it is once, few, many or a size class.

J: TRBJ2-7; size: NA; D: TRBD2; V: TRBV7-2; DNA: TGTGCCAGCAGCTTAGTGACTAGCGGGAGCGTATCCTACGAGCAGTACTTC; CDR3: CASSLVTSGSVSYEQYF
J: TRBJ1-2; size: NA; D: TRBD1; V: TRBV29-1; DNA: TGCAGCGCCTCAATTCCGGGACAGGGGGCCGGAGGCTACACCTTC; CDR3: CSASIPGQGAGGYTF
J: TRBJ1-4; size: NA; D: NA; V: TRBV5-1; DNA: TGCGCCAGCAGCCGGGGACAAGGGGAGGAAAAACTGTTTTTT; CDR3: CASSRGQGEEKLFF
J: TRBJ2-1; size: few; D: TRBD1; V: TRBV12-3/TRBV12-4; DNA: TGTGCCAGCTCGGACAGGTCCTACAATGAGCAGTTCTTC; CDR3: CASSDRSYNEQFF
J: TRBJ1-5; size: NA; D: TRBD1; V: TRBV6-5; DNA: TGTGCCAGCAGCCGGACAGGAGCTTATAGCAATCAGCCCCAGCATTTT; CDR3: CASSRTGAYSNQPQHF
J: TRBJ2-3; size: NA; D: NA; V: TRBV5-1; DNA: TGCGCCAGCAGCTTGACCCCAGTAGGTTCTAGCACAGATACGCAGTATTTT; CDR3: CASSLTPVGSSTDTQYF
J: TRBJ2-7; size: NA; D: NA; V: TRBV4-1; DNA: TGCGCCAGCAGCCTTTTAGAAACCAATGAGCAGTACTTC; CDR3: CASSLLETNEQYF
J: TRBJ2-7; size: NA; D: NA; V: TRBV27; DNA: TGTGCCACCACAGGGTCCGGCTACGAGCAGTACTTC; CDR3: CATTGSGYEQYF
J: TRBJ2-7; size: many; D: NA; V: TRBV18; DNA: TGTGCCAGCAGTCCCATCTCGTCGTACGAGCAGTACTTC; CDR3: CASSPISSYEQYF
J: TRBJ1-1; size: NA; D: NA; V: TRBV6-5; DNA: TGTGCCAGCAGCCCTGCCCGGGGGGGGGCTTTCTTT; CDR3: CASSPARGGAFF
J: TRBJ2-3; size: NA; D: TRBD2; V: TRBV7-2; DNA: TGTGCCAGCCCCCCCGGACTAGCGGGCTACACAGATACGCAGTATTTT; CDR3: CASPPGLAGYTDTQYF
J: TRBJ2-1; size: NA; D: TRBD2; V: TRBV20-1; DNA: TGCAGTGCTAGGCACCGGGACTACACCTACAATGAGCAGTTCTTC; CDR3: CSARHRDYTYNEQFF